This paragraph covers one TCR beta chain sequence. The antigen remains unidentified. These data belong to a study of cytomegalovirus exposure and HLA in healthy donors. Study results and caveats: Later analysis indicated greater clonal expansion among HLA-associated TCR beta chains than among equally common other chains. In a later analysis, donors in an Asian-associated ancestry cluster reportedly had fewer N-insertions in productive TCRs than the cohort mean. Analysis was carried out at a later point, and it linked a missense DCLRE1C variant to TCR beta V- and J-gene trimming. Sequencing depth roughly uniform across donors was assumed in presence/absence analyses.

Trimming stripped 5 bases from V and 6 bases from J, with 14 bases between. CDR3 length equals 14 residues. Germline CDR1 is MNHNY and CDR2 is SVGAGI (reference sequence). PCR employed 60 Vbeta and 13 Jbeta primers. This table comes from immunoSEQ multiplex PCR, and its TCRdb copy is limited to in-frame clones, with some not included. This table has fewer than 150,000 clones, roughly 80% appearing once. Material for sequencing was PBMCs. The chain has TRBV6-6 and TRBJ1-5; D call uncertain. The origin of this receptor is a man in his forties in good health and CMV-seropositive. CDR3 loop: CASSPLPSFQPQHF. The DNA of the CDR3 is TGTGCCAGCAGTCCCCTCCCCTCTTTTCAGCCCCAGCATTTT.